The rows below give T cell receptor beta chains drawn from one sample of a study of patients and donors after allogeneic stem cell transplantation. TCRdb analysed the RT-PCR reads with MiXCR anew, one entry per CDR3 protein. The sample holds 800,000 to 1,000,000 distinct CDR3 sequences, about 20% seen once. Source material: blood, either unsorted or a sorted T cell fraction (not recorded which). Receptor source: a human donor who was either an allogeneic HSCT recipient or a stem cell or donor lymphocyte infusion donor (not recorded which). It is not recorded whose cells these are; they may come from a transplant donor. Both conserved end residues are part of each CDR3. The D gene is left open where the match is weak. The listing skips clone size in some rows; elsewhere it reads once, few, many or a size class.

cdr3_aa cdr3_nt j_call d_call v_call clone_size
CSAQSQREGYSYEQYF TGCAGTGCCCAAAGCCAGCGGGAGGGCTATAGCTACGAGCAGTACTTC TRBJ2-7 TRBD2 TRBV20-1 .
CASYLQGTNEQFF TGTGCCAGCTACTTACAGGGGACCAATGAGCAGTTCTTC TRBJ2-1 TRBD1 TRBV6-1 .
CASSLVSKSSYNEQFF TGTGCCAGCAGCTTAGTTTCTAAATCCTCCTACAATGAGCAGTTCTTC TRBJ2-1 . TRBV13 few
CASSLGGQDTGELFF TGTGCCAGCAGCCTAGGGGGGCAGGACACCGGGGAGCTGTTTTTT TRBJ2-2 . TRBV5-6 .
CASSTRDLRNYGYTF TGTGCCAGCAGTACCCGGGACCTTCGTAACTATGGCTACACCTTC TRBJ1-2 . TRBV12-3/TRBV12-4 few
CASAPARGGVYEQYF TGTGCCAGCGCCCCGGCACGGGGGGGCGTCTACGAGCAGTACTTC TRBJ2-7 TRBD2 TRBV27 few
CASAGGWTEAFF TGTGCCAGCGCAGGGGGTTGGACTGAAGCTTTCTTT TRBJ1-1 TRBD1 TRBV7-9 .
CASSLVAGRSTEAFF TGTGCCAGCAGTTTGGTTGCAGGGAGGTCGACTGAAGCTTTCTTT TRBJ1-1 . TRBV12-3/TRBV12-4 many
CASRDNKGGTLSSPLHF TGTGCCAGCAGGGATAATAAAGGGGGAACCCTAAGTTCACCCCTCCACTTT TRBJ1-6 . TRBV2 once
CASSVDAQYNEQFF TGTGCCAGCAGCGTAGATGCACAGTACAATGAGCAGTTCTTC TRBJ2-1 . TRBV9 .
CASGLTANTGELFF TGTGCTAGTGGTTTGACAGCGAACACCGGGGAGCTGTTTTTT TRBJ2-2 . TRBV12-5 .
CASSQPLAEAFF TGTGCCAGCAGCCAACCCCTGGCTGAAGCTTTCTTT TRBJ1-1 . TRBV6-5 few
CASKQGFRTIHEQYF TGCGCCAGCAAACAGGGGTTTAGGACCATCCACGAGCAGTACTTC TRBJ2-7 TRBD1 TRBV5-1 few
CASTPNRGQPQHF TGTGCCAGCACCCCTAACAGGGGTCAGCCCCAGCATTTT TRBJ1-5 TRBD1 TRBV7-2 .
CASSLATHQGETQYF TGCGCCAGCAGTCTAGCGACCCACCAGGGAGAGACCCAGTACTTC TRBJ2-5 . TRBV5-1 few
CASSTRKGGSYEQYF TGTGCCAGCAGTACCCGAAAAGGGGGATCCTACGAGCAGTACTTC TRBJ2-7 . TRBV6-1 .
CASSGATGTGNQPQHF TGTGCCAGCAGCGGTGCAACAGGGACGGGCAATCAGCCCCAGCATTTT TRBJ1-5 . TRBV5-8 .
CASSQGWGSSTDTQYF TGCGCCAGCAGCCAGGGCTGGGGTTCTAGCACAGATACGCAGTATTTT TRBJ2-3 . TRBV4-1 few
CASSIPGTSGLETQYF TGTGCCAGCAGCATCCCCGGGACTAGCGGATTGGAGACCCAGTACTTC TRBJ2-5 TRBD2 TRBV5-6 .
CASSPNQGNEQFF TGTGCCAGCAGCCCTAATCAGGGAAATGAGCAGTTCTTC TRBJ2-1 . TRBV4-2 .
CSVRLAVSYNEQFF TGCAGTGTTAGACTAGCGGTAAGCTACAATGAGCAGTTCTTC TRBJ2-1 TRBD2 TRBV20-1 .